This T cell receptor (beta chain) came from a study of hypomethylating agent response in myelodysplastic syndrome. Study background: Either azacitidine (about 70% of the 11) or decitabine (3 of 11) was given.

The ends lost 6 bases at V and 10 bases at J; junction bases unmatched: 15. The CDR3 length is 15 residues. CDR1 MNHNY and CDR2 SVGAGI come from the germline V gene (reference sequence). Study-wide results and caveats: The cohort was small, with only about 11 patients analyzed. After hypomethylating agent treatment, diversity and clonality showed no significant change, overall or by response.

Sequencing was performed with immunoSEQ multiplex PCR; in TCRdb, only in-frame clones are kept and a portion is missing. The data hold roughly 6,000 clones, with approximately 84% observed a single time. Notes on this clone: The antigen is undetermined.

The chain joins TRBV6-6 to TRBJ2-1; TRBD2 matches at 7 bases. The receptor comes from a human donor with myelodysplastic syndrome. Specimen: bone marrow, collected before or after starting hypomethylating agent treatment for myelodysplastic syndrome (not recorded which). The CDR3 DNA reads TGTGCCAGCAGCCCGATCCGGGGGGAGCGGGCAGAGCAGTTCTTC. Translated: CASSPIRGERAEQFF.